This T cell receptor beta chain was obtained from a study of shared clonotypes between healthy human individuals. With respect to this clone: Its antigen is undetermined.

Study outcomes and limitations: A few donors showed sharing of approximately 5% of naive CD4 clonotypes.

Profiling relied on immunoSEQ multiplex PCR, and the TCRdb table lists in-frame clones only, not all of them. The sample lists 2 million to 2.5 million clones, 80% to 95% occurring once. V dropped 10 bases and J dropped 3 bases, with 15 bases sitting between them. CDR1 and CDR2 (germline): MNHEY, SMNVEV (reference sequence). The CDR3 is made up of 13 amino acids. The sequencing sample was made of naive CD4+ T cells from PBMCs. Subset meaning: CD45RA+ positively selected. This receptor was obtained from a man between 18 and 29 years old in good health. Some clones in this sample may be carry-over from other donors' samples. V and J are TRBV27 and TRBJ2-5, with D tentatively TRBD1 or TRBD2 (5 bases each). For the CDR3, the DNA is TGTGCCACCAGAGGGACGGCGAAAGAGACCCAGTACTTC. Translation: CATRGTAKETQYF.